This T cell receptor beta chain is drawn from a study of shared clonotypes between healthy human individuals. Per the original methods: Filtering differed because ImmunoSEQ produced junction-only sequences that carried no quality scores. TCRdb's copy holds only in-frame clones and misses some; the assay was immunoSEQ multiplex PCR. The D gene and trimming were derived from the DNA, and the V and J assignments and clone size from that table. This table holds roughly 2.5 million clones, around nine tenths found once. The length of the CDR3 is 18 residues. The V gene end was trimmed by 2 bases and the J gene end by 1 base; junction bases not matched to a gene: 11. CDR1 and CDR2 (germline): SGHNT, YYREEE (reference sequence).

This receptor was obtained from a man aged 18 to 29 in good health. Sequencing input: naive CD4+ T cells sorted from blood. The subset here: CD45RA+ positively selected. V usage is TRBV5-4 and J usage is TRBJ2-3; TRBD2 agrees at 9 bases. In DNA form, the CDR3 reads TGTGCCAGCAGCTTAAGGGCGGGGGGGCGGCGAGGCACAGATACGCAGTATTTT. Translating it yields CASSLRAGGRRGTDTQYF.